A single T cell receptor (beta chain) is shown here with its context. Its antigen is currently unknown. The CDR3 has 15 amino acids. Germline-derived CDR1 and CDR2 are SGHVS and FNYEAQ. Trimming at V came to 4 bases and at J to 4 bases, leaving 10 bases not matched to a gene. TCRdb's table, derived via immunoSEQ multiplex PCR, lists solely in-frame clones and lacks some. The table has roughly 2.1 million clones, approximately 94% seen once. The data are from a study of shared clonotypes between healthy human individuals. The overall study: The cohort had a couple of women and a few men, ages 18 to 49. For every donor, three CD4 naive, three CD4 memory, two CD8 naive and one CD8 memory plates were used. Study conclusions and caveats: About 5% of naive CD4 clonotypes were shared across a few donors.

Naivety among CD8 cells was defined by CD45RO negativity and positive CCR7 selection, thereby excluding terminally differentiated effector memory CD45RA+ cells. Donors comprised only Caucasian adults living in Nashville, Tennessee. The sample consisted of naive CD8+ T cells from PBMCs. The chain has TRBV7-6 and TRBJ2-7, with 7 bases fitting TRBD1. The clonotype originates from a man aged 18 to 29 in good health. Some clones in this sample may be carry-over from other donors' samples. CDR3 region: CASSSPVDRIYEQYF. DNA of the CDR3: TGTGCCAGCAGCTCCCCGGTGGACAGGATATACGAGCAGTACTTC.